Listed here is a single T cell receptor (beta chain). Germline loops: CDR1 SGDLS, CDR2 YYNGEE. This CDR3 is built from 13 residues. V was pared by 4 bases and J by 8 bases, with 12 bases between. The sample belongs to a study of Ad26.COV2.S vaccination and SARS-CoV-2 variants. For the study at large: As a participant in COV1001, the donor was in the Ad26.COV2.S trial arm. Once, or twice with 56 days between doses, Ad26.COV2.S was given intramuscularly.

Measured with immunoSEQ multiplex PCR; TCRdb has only the in-frame clones, and not every one. The data hold about 480,000 clones, with roughly 89% observed a single time. This sample's treatment: around 19 received Ad26.COV2.S at low or high dose, single or two shots; 5 received placebo; per-sample allocation not given. Sampling happened 63 days after the first vaccine or placebo injection. An 18-55-year-old adult in Boston served as donor. The study used a vaccine consisting of an Ad26 vector that expressed Wuhan-strain SARS-CoV-2 spike. The rearrangement links TRBV9 to TRBJ2-2; possibly TRBD2 for D (5 bases). The sample consisted of peripheral blood, taken in a trial of Ad26.COV2.S vaccine versus placebo. The receptor was isolated from a person aged 18-65 years who received the Ad26.COV2.S COVID-19 vaccine or a placebo. CDR3 region: CASSPLGSGELFF. For the CDR3, the DNA is TGTGCCAGCAGCCCACTAGGGTCGGGGGAGCTGTTTTTT. Drawing the rest from reference TRBV9 and TRBJ2-2, the complete variable domain is DSGVTQTPKHLITATGQRVTLRCSPRSGDLSVYWYQQSLDQGLQFLIQYYNGEERAKGNILERFSAQQFPDLHSELNLSSLELGDSALYFCASSPLGSGELFFGEGSRLTVL.